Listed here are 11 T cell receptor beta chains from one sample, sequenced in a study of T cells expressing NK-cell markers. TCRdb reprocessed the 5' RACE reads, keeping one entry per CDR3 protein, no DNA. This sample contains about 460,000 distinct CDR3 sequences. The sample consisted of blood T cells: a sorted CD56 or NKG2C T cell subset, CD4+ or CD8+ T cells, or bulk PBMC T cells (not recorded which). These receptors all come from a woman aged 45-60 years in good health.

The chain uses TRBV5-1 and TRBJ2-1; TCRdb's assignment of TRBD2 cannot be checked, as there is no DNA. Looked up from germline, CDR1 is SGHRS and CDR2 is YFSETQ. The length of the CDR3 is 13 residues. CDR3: CASSQKRAGEQFF.

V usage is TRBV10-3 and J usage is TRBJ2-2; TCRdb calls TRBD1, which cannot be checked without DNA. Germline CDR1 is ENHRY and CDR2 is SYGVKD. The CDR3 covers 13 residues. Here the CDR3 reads CATGHAEDGELFF.

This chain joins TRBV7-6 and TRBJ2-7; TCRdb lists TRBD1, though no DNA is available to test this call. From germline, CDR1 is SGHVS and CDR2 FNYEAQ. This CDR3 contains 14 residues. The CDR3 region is CASSLKQGRNEQYF.

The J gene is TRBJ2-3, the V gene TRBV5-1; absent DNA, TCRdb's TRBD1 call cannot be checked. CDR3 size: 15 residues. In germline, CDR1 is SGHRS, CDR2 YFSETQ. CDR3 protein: CASSLRGTNTDTQYF.

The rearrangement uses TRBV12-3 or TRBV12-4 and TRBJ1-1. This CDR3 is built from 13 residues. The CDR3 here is CATAGTSNTEAFF.

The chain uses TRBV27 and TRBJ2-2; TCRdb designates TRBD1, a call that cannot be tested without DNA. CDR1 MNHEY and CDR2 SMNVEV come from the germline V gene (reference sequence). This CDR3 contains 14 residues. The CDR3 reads CASSPWDSTGELFF.

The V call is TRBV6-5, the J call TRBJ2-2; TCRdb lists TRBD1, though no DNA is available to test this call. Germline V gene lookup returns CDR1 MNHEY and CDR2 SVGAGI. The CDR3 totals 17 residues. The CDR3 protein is CASSDPGTGLYTGELFF.

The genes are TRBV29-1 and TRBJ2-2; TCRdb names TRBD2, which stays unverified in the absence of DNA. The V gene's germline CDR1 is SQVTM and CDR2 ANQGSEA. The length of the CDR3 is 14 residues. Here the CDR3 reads CSVEAGGGTGELFF.

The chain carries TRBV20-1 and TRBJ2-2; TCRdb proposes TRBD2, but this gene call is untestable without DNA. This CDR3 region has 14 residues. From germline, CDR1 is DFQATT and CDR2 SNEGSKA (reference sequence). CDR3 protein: CSALLGRATGELFF.

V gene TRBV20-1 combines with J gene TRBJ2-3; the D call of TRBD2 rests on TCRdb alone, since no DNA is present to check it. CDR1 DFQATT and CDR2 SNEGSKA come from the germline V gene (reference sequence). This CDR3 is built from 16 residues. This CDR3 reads CSAFRLAGDRSDTQYF.

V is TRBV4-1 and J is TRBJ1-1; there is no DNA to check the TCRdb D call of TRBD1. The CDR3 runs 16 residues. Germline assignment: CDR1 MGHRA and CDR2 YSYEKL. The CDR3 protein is CASSHPGQGGRPEAFF.